This T cell receptor (beta chain) was recovered during a study of beta chain features in type 1 diabetes. About this clone itself: Its antigen is undetermined. The same CDR3 arises from other DNA sequences in this sample as well.

Regarding the study as a whole: Type 1 diabetes patients had moderately but significantly shorter TCRB CDR3s in all four CD4+ subsets. Here, the possible influence of HLA type (on TCRB rearrangement) remained unresolved.

The authors reverse transcribed all of the isolated RNA, so sequencing captured expressed TCRB transcripts. Repertoires were generated with immunoSEQ multiplex PCR, while TCRdb's copy carries only in-frame clones and drops some. Of 150,000 to 200,000 clones detected, roughly 60% appear once; the ten largest clones hold nearly 0.09%. This receptor was taken from a man aged 25-45 years with type 1 diabetes. The sequenced sample consisted of naive CD4+ T cells from blood.

The CDR3 nucleotides read TGTGCCAGCAGCCTCAGCTACGAGCAGTACTTC. Translating gives CASSLSYEQYF. This chain joins TRBV7-9 and TRBJ2-7, with D unclear. The CDR3 is 11 amino acids. With 5 bases removed from V and 3 bases from J, the gap between germline ends came to 5 bases. Germline V gene sequence: CDR1 SEHNR, CDR2 FQNEAQ (reference sequence).